These 2 T cell receptor beta chains share one sample of origin, sequenced in a study of blood T cell repertoires in COVID-19. Some clones are missing from TCRdb's copy, which holds only in-frame ones; the method was immunoSEQ multiplex PCR. The table shows about 380,000 clones, with around 90% occurring only once. The specimen was peripheral blood. The source is a man aged 35-49 years with acute or convalescent COVID-19.

This chain connects TRBV19 to TRBJ2-5; 7 bases are a match to TRBD1. Germline CDR1 reads LNHDA; CDR2 reads SQIVND (reference sequence). With V trimmed by 7 bases and J by 5 bases, 4 bases remained unmatched. CDR3 length equals 12 residues. This chain's CDR3 is CASNRQGETQYF. The CDR3 coding sequence is TGTGCCAGTAATCGACAGGGTGAGACCCAGTACTTC.

This clone was seen just once. The chain recombines TRBV30 with TRBJ1-2, with unresolved D. The CDR3 length is 14 residues. The V end was cut by 3 bases, the J end by 6 bases, with 17 bases between. Germline V gives CDR1 GTSNPN, CDR2 SVGIG (reference sequence). Written as DNA, the CDR3 is TGTGCCTGGAGCCTCACCCGGGGTCACGATGGCTACACCTTC. As protein: CAWSLTRGHDGYTF.